These T cell receptor beta chains were read from a single sample in a study of T-cell reconstitution after alpha-beta-depleted transplantation in children. TCRdb reanalysed the PCR reads using MiXCR and keeps one entry per CDR3 protein. The data hold fewer than 250,000 distinct CDR3 sequences, with roughly 15% observed a single time. The sequencing here drew on PBMCs, mostly from graft donor cells, taken 360 days after TCRalphabeta/CD19-depleted stem cell transplant. The receptor set was obtained from a male patient aged 2 to 9 who had a stem cell transplant for acute lymphoblastic leukemia, so the T cells may come from the graft donor. Each CDR3 is given with its conserved first and last residue. A D gene is named only where the DNA matches it firmly. The size of a clone is reported for some rows only, either as once, few or many, or as a class for expanded clones.

-	TRBV20-1	TRBJ2-3	-	TGCAGTGCTAGATGGGGGGCCGACACAGATACGCAGTATTTT	CSARWGADTDTQYF
once	TRBV5-3	TRBJ2-2	-	TGTGCCAGGAGCTCGGTCGGCACCGGGGAGCTGTTTTTT	CARSSVGTGELFF
few	TRBV12-3/TRBV12-4	TRBJ2-1	-	TGTGCCAGCAGTTTACAGGACGGACGCAATGAGCAGTTCTTC	CASSLQDGRNEQFF
few	TRBV18	TRBJ2-1	-	TGTGCCAGCTCACCTCAACAGGATAATGAGCAGTTCTTC	CASSPQQDNEQFF
-	TRBV3-1	TRBJ1-2	-	TGTGCCAGCAGCCAGCCCGGTAGGGACCACTATGGCTACACCTTC	CASSQPGRDHYGYTF
-	TRBV4-3	TRBJ2-1	-	TGCGCCAGCAGCCAAGGAAGGTTTTCCTACAATGAGCAGTTCTTC	CASSQGRFSYNEQFF
many	TRBV29-1	TRBJ2-7	-	TGCAGCGTTGGAAGGGGCCTCTCCTACGAGCAGTACTTC	CSVGRGLSYEQYF
-	TRBV7-9	TRBJ2-7	-	TGTGCCAGCAGCTTAGGTTTTGGTCAGGAGATCCCCTACGAGCAGTACTTC	CASSLGFGQEIPYEQYF
-	TRBV30	TRBJ2-5	-	TGTGCCTGGAGTAGGGGCCCCCTACTAGGGCTGGGCCAAGAGACCCAGTACTTC	CAWSRGPLLGLGQETQYF
many	TRBV10-3	TRBJ2-1	-	TGTGCCATCAGTGAGGACGCACGGGGGGCGGGTGTCTACAATGAGCAGTTCTTC	CAISEDARGAGVYNEQFF
-	TRBV7-2	TRBJ1-6	-	TGTGCCAGCAGCTTTGCGGGCTCCAATTCACCCCTCCACTTT	CASSFAGSNSPLHF
-	TRBV11-1	TRBJ2-1	TRBD1	TGTGCCAGCAGCCAAACTCACGACAGGGTAATGGGGAATGAGCAGTTCTTC	CASSQTHDRVMGNEQFF
-	TRBV9	TRBJ2-2	-	TGTGCCAGCAGCGGAGGGACCGGAACTTCCAACGGGGAGCTGTTTTTT	CASSGGTGTSNGELFF
-	TRBV20-1	TRBJ2-3	TRBD2	TGCAGTGCTAGTATAGCGGGGGATGAAGCAGATACGCAGTATTTT	CSASIAGDEADTQYF
-	TRBV29-1	TRBJ1-1	TRBD1	TGCAGCGTAGGGAAGGGACAGGGGGGCACTGAAGCTTTCTTT	CSVGKGQGGTEAFF
few	TRBV29-1	TRBJ2-1	-	TGCAGCGTTGAAGACACCAAAACCTACAATGAGCAGTTCTTC	CSVEDTKTYNEQFF
-	TRBV4-3	TRBJ2-1	TRBD1	TGCGCCAGCAGCCACCGAGTCGACAGGGTGAGGGGCGACAATGAGCAGTTCTTC	CASSHRVDRVRGDNEQFF
few	TRBV11-2	TRBJ2-5	TRBD1	TGTGCCAGCAGCCACAGGGGGCAGGAGACCCAGTACTTC	CASSHRGQETQYF
-	TRBV12-3/TRBV12-4	TRBJ2-7	TRBD2	TGTGCCAGCAGCTCGAAAAGCGGGGGGGCCTCCGAGCAGTACTTC	CASSSKSGGASEQYF
-	TRBV20-1	TRBJ1-1	TRBD1	TGCAGTGCTAGAGACTCCGGGGGACAGCAGTTTATGAACACTGAAGCTTTCTTT	CSARDSGGQQFMNTEAFF
few	TRBV3-1	TRBJ1-1	TRBD1	TGTGCCAGCAGCGATTTATACAGGGGGAGGAAGGGAAACACTGAAGCTTTCTTT	CASSDLYRGRKGNTEAFF
many	TRBV9	TRBJ1-2	-	TGTGCCAGCAGCGTAGTCCCGGACAGCAACAACTATGGCTACACCTTC	CASSVVPDSNNYGYTF
few	TRBV7-2	TRBJ2-5	TRBD2	TGTGCCAGCACCAACAAGGCTCGGCGGGAGGGGGAGACCCAGTACTTC	CASTNKARREGETQYF
few	TRBV5-1	TRBJ1-2	TRBD1	TGCGCCAGCAGCGTTGACAGGGTCGATGGCTACACCTTC	CASSVDRVDGYTF
few	TRBV6-5	TRBJ2-2	-	TGTGCCAGCAGTTACGCTCAGGGGCTACCCGGGGAGCTGTTTTTT	CASSYAQGLPGELFF
-	TRBV2	TRBJ1-5	-	TGTGCCAGCAGTGAAGCGCTTCGGGTTTGGGAGCATTTT	CASSEALRVWEHF
many	TRBV15	TRBJ1-1	-	TGTGCCACCAGCAGAGATCCACGGCCCAGCGCTGAAGCTTTCTTT	CATSRDPRPSAEAFF
few	TRBV15	TRBJ2-7	TRBD1	TGTGCCACCAGCAGACCGGGGACAGGGGCAGGCTACGAGCAGTACTTC	CATSRPGTGAGYEQYF
few	TRBV4-1	TRBJ1-3	-	TGCGCCAGCAGCCAAGATCGCTGGGGGATCCTCTCTGGAAACACCATATATTTT	CASSQDRWGILSGNTIYF
-	TRBV7-2	TRBJ2-6	-	TGTGCCAGCAGCCCACTGGGTACGGCCTCTGGGGCCAACGTCCTGACTTTC	CASSPLGTASGANVLTF
-	TRBV18	TRBJ2-5	-	TGTGCCAGCTCACCCAGCCGGGACCGGGAGACCCAGTACTTC	CASSPSRDRETQYF
few	TRBV5-1	TRBJ2-1	-	TGCGCCAGCAGCTTGGGCGGGGAGAAGTGGAATGAGCAGTTCTTC	CASSLGGEKWNEQFF
-	TRBV5-1	TRBJ2-1	-	TGCGCCAGCAGCTTGTCCAGGGCCCCCTACTACAATGAGCAGTTCTTC	CASSLSRAPYYNEQFF
few	TRBV6-2/TRBV6-3	TRBJ2-2	TRBD2	TGTGCCAGCATGCGGGAGTTCCCCGGGGAGCTGTTTTTT	CASMREFPGELFF
few	TRBV5-1	TRBJ2-3	-	TGCGCCAGCAGCTTGTACGCCGGACAGTTGAGGTTCACAGATACGCAGTATTTT	CASSLYAGQLRFTDTQYF
few	TRBV6-5	TRBJ1-2	-	TGTGCCAGCAGTTGGCAGCAGCAGGAGGGCTACACCTTC	CASSWQQQEGYTF
-	TRBV10-3	TRBJ1-5	-	TGTGCCATCAGTGGGTACAGGGATCAGCCCCAGCATTTT	CAISGYRDQPQHF
few	TRBV20-1	TRBJ2-7	TRBD2	TGCAGTGCCGTCCCATCGACTAGCGGGAGACCCTACGAGCAGTACTTC	CSAVPSTSGRPYEQYF
few	TRBV27	TRBJ2-7	-	TGTGCCAGCAGTCCGACCCGACTCCTCTCCTACGAGCAGTACTTC	CASSPTRLLSYEQYF
few	TRBV7-6	TRBJ1-1	-	TGTGCCAGCAGCTCCCCAGCGGGCAGTCCATCGGAAGCTTTCTTT	CASSSPAGSPSEAFF
-	TRBV11-2	TRBJ1-6	-	TGTGCCAGCAGCTTAAAGCTTCCGGTGAGGAATTCACCCCTCCACTTT	CASSLKLPVRNSPLHF
few	TRBV11-2	TRBJ2-2	TRBD1	TGTGCCAGCAGCTTAAGGACAGGGGGGAACACCGGGGAGCTGTTTTTT	CASSLRTGGNTGELFF
-	TRBV19	TRBJ2-7	-	TGTGCCAGTAGGCCCATCCTTGGGGACGAGCAGTACTTC	CASRPILGDEQYF
-	TRBV7-9	TRBJ1-2	-	TGTGCCAGCAGCTTAGACCAGGGGATCTATGGCTACACCTTC	CASSLDQGIYGYTF
-	TRBV6-1	TRBJ2-1	TRBD2	TGTGCCAGCAGTGCCACTAGCGGGGGTTACAATGAGCAGTTCTTC	CASSATSGGYNEQFF
few	TRBV20-1	TRBJ2-5	-	TGCAGTGCTAGACAGGCAGGAGAGACCCAGTACTTC	CSARQAGETQYF
-	TRBV20-1	TRBJ2-7	TRBD1	TGCAGTGCTAGAAGGGACAGGGTGTCCTACGAGCAGTACTTC	CSARRDRVSYEQYF
-	TRBV19	TRBJ2-7	-	TGTGCCAGTAGTGGGCCACCGGGACATCCCTCCTACGAGCAGTACTTC	CASSGPPGHPSYEQYF
few	TRBV20-1	TRBJ2-1	TRBD2	TGCAGTGCTGATAGCGGGAGGTACCTCAATGAGCAGTTCTTC	CSADSGRYLNEQFF
few	TRBV2	TRBJ2-5	-	TGTGCCAGCAGTGAAAACAGGGAAGAGACCCAGTACTTC	CASSENREETQYF
few	TRBV5-1	TRBJ2-4	-	TGCGCCAGCAGCTTCCAACAGGGTGGTGACTTCATTCAGTACTTC	CASSFQQGGDFIQYF